This T cell receptor (beta chain) stems from a study of T cells in Graves' hyperthyroidism and ophthalmopathy. Findings of the study overall: Most expanded thyroid clonotypes above 0.001 also appeared in blood.

Exclusion of a patient resulted from uncontrolled infection, other autoimmune disease, pregnancy or lactation. The study based diagnoses on clinical symptoms, serum thyroxine and TRAb, thyroid ultrasound and orbital computed tomography. This clonotype was seen at least ten times. The antigen is unknown. One base away lies a much larger clone, so this may be a sequencing read error. From RNA transcripts, TCR beta CDR3 regions were amplified. The HTBI primer set served for first-round RT-PCR of the TCR CDR3. TCRdb used MiXCR to reprocess the multiplex PCR reads, holding one entry per CDR3 protein. The table includes hundreds of thousands of distinct CDR3 sequences, over 12% detected once. The CDR3 runs to 11 residues. V lost 1 base and J 6 bases, leaving 3 bases between the germline ends. Germline lookup yields CDR1 MDHEN and CDR2 SYDVKM.

The chain has TRBV28 and TRBJ1-2; no clear D. The TCR originated in a woman aged 40 to 50 with Graves' ophthalmopathy. Sequenced input: blood. CDR3 amino acids: CASSLYHGYTF. The DNA of the CDR3 is TGTGCCAGCAGTTTATACCATGGCTACACCTTC.